This T cell receptor (beta chain) emerged from a study of OX40 agonist ivuxolimab in advanced cancers. CDR1 MNHNS and CDR2 SASEGT come from the germline V gene. The CDR3 is 10 amino acids. The V end lost 9 bases, the J end lost 4 bases, and 7 bases lay between the germline ends. The repertoire was sequenced with immunoSEQ multiplex PCR; TCRdb's copy has only in-frame clones and lacks some. The table shows 25,000 to 35,000 clones, with 85% to 95% occurring only once. The sequence derives from an adult with an advanced solid tumor such as melanoma, head and neck, liver or kidney cancer. Sequenced here: CD4+ or CD8+ T cells sorted from blood, sampled in a trial of the OX40 agonist ivuxolimab. The V call is TRBV6-1, the J call TRBJ2-7; no clear D gene. The CDR3 sequence is CASGSYEQYF. CDR3 DNA: TGTGCCAGTGGGTCGTACGAGCAGTACTTC.